This T cell receptor beta chain originates from a study of CD4 T cells in relation to SARS-CoV-2 and coronaviruses. This clone was seen a single time. Antigen unknown. Sequencing used immunoSEQ multiplex PCR; TCRdb keeps in-frame clones, though not all of them. The sample holds about 37,000 clones, roughly 84% seen once. Sequencing was carried out using naive CD4+ T cells from PBMCs, cultured in vitro. Subset given: naive CD4+ T cells isolated by negative enrichment. The receptor's source is an adult with COVID-19.

This chain's CDR3 is CASSPSLIGRQPAGHEQFF. The DNA for the CDR3 is TGTGCCAGCAGCCCCTCCTTGATAGGCCGACAACCGGCAGGTCATGAGCAGTTCTTC. This chain joins TRBV5-4 and TRBJ2-1; no firm D call. The CDR3 consists of 19 residues. The ends were cut back, 4 bases at V and 8 bases at J, with 31 bases in the middle. The germline V gene has CDR1 SGHNT and CDR2 YYREEE (reference sequence).